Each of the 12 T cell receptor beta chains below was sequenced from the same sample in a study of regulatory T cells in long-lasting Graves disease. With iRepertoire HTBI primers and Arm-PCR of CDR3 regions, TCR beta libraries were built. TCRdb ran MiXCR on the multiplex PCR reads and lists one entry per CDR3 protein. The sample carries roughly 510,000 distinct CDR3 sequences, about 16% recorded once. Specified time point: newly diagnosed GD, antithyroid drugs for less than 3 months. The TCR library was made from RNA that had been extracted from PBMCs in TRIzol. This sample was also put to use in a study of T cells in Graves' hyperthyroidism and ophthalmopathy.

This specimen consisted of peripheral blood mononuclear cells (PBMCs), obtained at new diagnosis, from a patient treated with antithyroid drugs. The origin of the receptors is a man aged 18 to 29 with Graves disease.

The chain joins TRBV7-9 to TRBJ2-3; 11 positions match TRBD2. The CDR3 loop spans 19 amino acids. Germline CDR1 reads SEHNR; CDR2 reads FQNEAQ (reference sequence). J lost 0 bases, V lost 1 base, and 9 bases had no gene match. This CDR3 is CASSLGLAGNSPSTDTQYF. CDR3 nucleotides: TGTGCCAGCAGCTTAGGACTAGCGGGAAACAGTCCTAGCACAGATACGCAGTATTTT.

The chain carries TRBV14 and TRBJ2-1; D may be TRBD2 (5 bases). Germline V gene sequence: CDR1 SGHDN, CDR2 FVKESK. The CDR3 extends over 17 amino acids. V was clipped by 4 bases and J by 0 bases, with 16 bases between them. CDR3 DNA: TGTGCCAGCAGCCCGAAGGGAGCGGCCAGCTCCTACAATGAGCAGTTCTTC. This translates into CASSPKGAASSYNEQFF. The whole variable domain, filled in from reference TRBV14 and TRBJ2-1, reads EAGVTQFPSHSVIEKGQTVTLRCDPISGHDNLYWYRRVMGKEIKFLLHFVKESKQDESGMPNNRFLAERTGGTYSTLKVQPAELEDSGVYFCASSPKGAASSYNEQFFGPGTRLTVL.

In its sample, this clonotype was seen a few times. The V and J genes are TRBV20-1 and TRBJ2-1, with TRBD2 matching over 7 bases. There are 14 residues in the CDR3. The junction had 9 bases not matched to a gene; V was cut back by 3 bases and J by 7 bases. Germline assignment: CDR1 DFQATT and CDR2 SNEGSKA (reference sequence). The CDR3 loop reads CSARQLAVGNEQFF. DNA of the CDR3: TGCAGTGCTAGGCAGCTAGCGGTGGGGAATGAGCAGTTCTTC.

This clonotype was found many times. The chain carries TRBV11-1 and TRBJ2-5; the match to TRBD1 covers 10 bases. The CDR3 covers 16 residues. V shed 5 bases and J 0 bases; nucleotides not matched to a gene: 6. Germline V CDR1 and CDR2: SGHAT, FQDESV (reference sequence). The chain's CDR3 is CASSPTGGLYQETQYF. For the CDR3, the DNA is TGTGCCAGCAGCCCGACAGGGGGCCTGTACCAAGAGACCCAGTACTTC. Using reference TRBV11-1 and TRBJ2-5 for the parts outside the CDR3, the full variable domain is EAEVAQSPRYKITEKSQAVAFWCDPISGHATLYWYRQILGQGPELLVQFQDESVVDDSQLPKDRFSAERLKGVDSTLKIQPAELGDSAMYLCASSPTGGLYQETQYFGPGTRLLVL.

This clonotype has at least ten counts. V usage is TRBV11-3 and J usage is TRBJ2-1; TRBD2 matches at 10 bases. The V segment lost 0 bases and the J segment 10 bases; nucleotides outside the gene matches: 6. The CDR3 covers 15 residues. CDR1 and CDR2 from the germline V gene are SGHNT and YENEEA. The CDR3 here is CASSLESGGLAEQFF. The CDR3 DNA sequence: TGTGCCAGCAGCTTAGAGAGCGGGGGACTAGCGGAGCAGTTCTTC.

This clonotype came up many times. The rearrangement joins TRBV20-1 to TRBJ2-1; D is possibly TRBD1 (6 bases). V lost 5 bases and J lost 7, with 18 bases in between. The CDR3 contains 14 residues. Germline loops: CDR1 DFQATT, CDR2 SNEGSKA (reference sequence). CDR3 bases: TGCAGTGCTCGGACAAGGGGGATTACGAATGAGCAGTTCTTC. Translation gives CSARTRGITNEQFF.

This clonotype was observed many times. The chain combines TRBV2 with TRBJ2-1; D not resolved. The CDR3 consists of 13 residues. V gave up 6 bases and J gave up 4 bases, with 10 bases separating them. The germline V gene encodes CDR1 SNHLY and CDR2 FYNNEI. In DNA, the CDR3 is TGTGCCAGCAGGAGGTTTGGGTACAATGAGCAGTTCTTC. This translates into CASRRFGYNEQFF.

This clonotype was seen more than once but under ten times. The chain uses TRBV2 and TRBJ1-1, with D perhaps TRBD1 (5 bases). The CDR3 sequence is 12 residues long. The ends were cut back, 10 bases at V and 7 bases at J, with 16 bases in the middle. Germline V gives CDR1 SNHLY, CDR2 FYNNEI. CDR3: CANSGDGVEAFF. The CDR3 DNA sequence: TGTGCCAACAGCGGGGACGGAGTTGAAGCTTTCTTT.

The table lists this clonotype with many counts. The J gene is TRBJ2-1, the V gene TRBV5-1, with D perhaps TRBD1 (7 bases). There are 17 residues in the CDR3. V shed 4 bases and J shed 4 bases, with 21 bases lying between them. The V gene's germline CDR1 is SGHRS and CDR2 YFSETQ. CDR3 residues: CASSPQGRGQTYNEQFF. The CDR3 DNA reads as TGCGCCAGCAGCCCCCAGGGGCGGGGACAGACATACAATGAGCAGTTCTTC.

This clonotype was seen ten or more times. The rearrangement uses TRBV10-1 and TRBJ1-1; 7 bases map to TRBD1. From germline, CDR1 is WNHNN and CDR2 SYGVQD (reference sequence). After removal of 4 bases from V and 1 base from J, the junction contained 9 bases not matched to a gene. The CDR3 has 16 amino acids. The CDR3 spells CASSAGTANTNTEAFF. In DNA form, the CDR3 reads TGCGCCAGCAGTGCCGGGACAGCAAATACGAACACTGAAGCTTTCTTT.

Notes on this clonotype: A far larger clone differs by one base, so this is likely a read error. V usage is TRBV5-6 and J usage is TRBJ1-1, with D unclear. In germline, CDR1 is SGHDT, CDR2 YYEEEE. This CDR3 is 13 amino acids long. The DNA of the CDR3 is TGTGCCAGCAGCTGGAAGATGAACACTGAAGCTTCCTTT. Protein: CASSWKMNTEASF.

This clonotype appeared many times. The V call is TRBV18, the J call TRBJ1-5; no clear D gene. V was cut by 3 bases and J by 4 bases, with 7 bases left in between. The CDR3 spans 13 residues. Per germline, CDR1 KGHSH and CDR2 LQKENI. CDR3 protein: CASSPVRNQPQHF. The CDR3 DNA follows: TGTGCCAGCTCACCCGTCAGGAATCAGCCCCAGCATTTT.